Below are 32 T cell receptor beta chains sequenced from a single sample in a study of T cells expressing NK-cell markers. TCRdb re-called the 5' RACE reads and shows each CDR3 protein once, DNA omitted. This sample's table has around 550,000 distinct CDR3 sequences. The sample was blood T cells: a sorted CD56 or NKG2C T cell subset, CD4+ or CD8+ T cells, or bulk PBMC T cells (not recorded which). The receptors stem from a man between 18 and 35 years old in good health.

V is TRBV4-3 and J is TRBJ1-2. From germline, CDR1 is LGHNA and CDR2 YSLEER. CDR3 size: 13 residues. CDR3 residues: CASSQRTHYGYTF.

The CDR3 sequence is CASSQTDRSDTQYF. The gene calls are TRBV12-3 or TRBV12-4 and TRBJ2-3; there is no DNA to check the TCRdb D call of TRBD1. The CDR3 has 14 amino acids.

The chain joins TRBV15 to TRBJ1-5; TCRdb outputs TRBD1, but without DNA this stays unchecked. This CDR3 spans 18 amino acids. From germline, CDR1 is LNHNV and CDR2 YYDKDF (reference sequence). The CDR3 here is CATSRDYGSGGGGQPQHF.

The chain recombines TRBV15 with TRBJ2-3; as DNA is missing, the TRBD1 call by TCRdb cannot be tested. The CDR3 is 15 amino acids. Germline V lookup: CDR1 LNHNV, CDR2 YYDKDF (reference sequence). The CDR3 region is CATSRGTGTGNTQYF.

The CDR3 region is CASSEDPWGWEQFF. This chain uses TRBV6-1 with TRBJ2-1; the TRBD1 assignment by TCRdb is unverifiable without DNA. The CDR3 runs 14 residues. Germline values: CDR1 MNHNS, CDR2 SASEGT.

This sequence joins TRBV7-9 and TRBJ2-2; the D call from TCRdb, TRBD1, cannot be confirmed without DNA. Germline-derived CDR1 and CDR2 are SEHNR and FQNEAQ (reference sequence). The CDR3 covers 14 residues. The CDR3 sequence is CASSWGAKDGELFF.

This chain joins TRBV25-1 and TRBJ2-5. The CDR3 totals 13 residues. From germline, CDR1 is MGHDK and CDR2 SYGVNS. The CDR3 reads CASSEKGKETQYF.

The V call is TRBV27, the J call TRBJ2-2. Germline CDR1 MNHEY, CDR2 SMNVEV (reference sequence). This CDR3 is 14 amino acids long. CDR3 in amino acids: CASSFEVNTGELFF.

The rearrangement uses TRBV9 and TRBJ2-6; the D gene TCRdb calls, TRBD1, cannot be checked with no DNA. From germline, CDR1 is SGDLS and CDR2 YYNGEE. This CDR3 contains 16 residues. The chain's CDR3 is CASSPGQFSGANVLTF. Based on the CDR3 plus reference TRBV9 and TRBJ2-6, the full variable domain is DSGVTQTPKHLITATGQRVTLRCSPRSGDLSVYWYQQSLDQGLQFLIQYYNGEERAKGNILERFSAQQFPDLHSELNLSSLELGDSALYFCASSPGQFSGANVLTFGAGSRLTVL.

J is TRBJ2-5 and V is TRBV24-1; with no DNA, the TCRdb D assignment of TRBD1 cannot be verified. This CDR3 region has 15 residues. CDR1 and CDR2 (germline): KGHDR, SFDVKD. CDR3: CAASGTGAGQETQYF.

This sequence joins TRBV7-2 and TRBJ2-2; as DNA is missing, the TRBD1 call by TCRdb cannot be tested. The CDR3 sequence is 14 residues long. Germline CDR1 reads SGHTA; CDR2 reads FQGNSA. The CDR3 sequence: CASSSSSGTGELFF.

This chain connects TRBV12-3 or TRBV12-4 to TRBJ2-3; TCRdb reports TRBD2, a call that lacks DNA to check it against. The CDR3 length is 17 residues. CDR3: CASSLPNLAGGPGTQYF.

CDR3 region: CASSLTSKGEQYF. The chain combines TRBV7-2 with TRBJ2-7; lacking DNA, the TRBD2 call made by TCRdb goes unchecked. Germline assignment: CDR1 SGHTA and CDR2 FQGNSA. This CDR3 comprises 13 residues.

This sequence joins TRBV29-1 and TRBJ1-5; TCRdb returns TRBD1, unconfirmable since there is no DNA. The CDR3 is 14 residues long. Germline lookup yields CDR1 SQVTM and CDR2 ANQGSEA. The CDR3 sequence: CSVTTGTGSQPQHF.

The CDR3 protein is CASSVDPTGGFKNEQFF. This rearrangement joins TRBV9 to TRBJ2-1; the TCRdb call, TRBD1, lacks DNA for checking. CDR1 is SGDLS, CDR2 YYNGEE, per germline. CDR3 size: 17 residues.

This chain uses TRBV11-2 with TRBJ2-1; the D call from TCRdb, TRBD2, cannot be confirmed without DNA. Germline V gives CDR1 SGHAT, CDR2 FQNNGV. CDR3 length: 16 residues. The CDR3 sequence: CASSLSDGRALSEQFF.

The chain recombines TRBV6-5 with TRBJ2-2; as DNA is missing, the TRBD2 call by TCRdb cannot be tested. CDR1 is MNHEY, CDR2 SVGAGI, per germline. The CDR3 contains 17 residues. Here the CDR3 reads CASSYPRLAGDTGELFF.

The rearrangement uses TRBV27 and TRBJ2-3. The germline CDR1 and CDR2 sequences are MNHEY and SMNVEV (reference sequence). This CDR3 contains 14 residues. The CDR3 region is CASRLASHTDTQYF.

CDR3 loop: CSTAYGGNEQFF. The chain couples TRBV29-1 to TRBJ2-1; no DNA is available, so the TRBD1 call from TCRdb remains unchecked. The length of the CDR3 is 12 residues. Germline V lookup: CDR1 SQVTM, CDR2 ANQGSEA.

The chain carries TRBV5-1 and TRBJ1-3; the TCRdb call, TRBD1, lacks DNA for checking. Germline assignment: CDR1 SGHRS and CDR2 YFSETQ. This CDR3 is built from 15 residues. The CDR3 loop reads CASSEQGAPGNTIYF.

V usage is TRBV12-3 or TRBV12-4 and J usage is TRBJ2-1; the D gene TCRdb calls, TRBD2, cannot be checked with no DNA. CDR3 length equals 15 residues. The CDR3: CASSLLAGGSNEQFF.

The chain recombines TRBV12-3 or TRBV12-4 with TRBJ2-1; absent DNA, TCRdb's TRBD2 call cannot be checked. The CDR3 is made up of 15 amino acids. The CDR3 reads CASSSLAGKRNEQFF.

The chain carries TRBV29-1 and TRBJ2-7; TCRdb picks TRBD1, but there is no DNA to check that call. The CDR3 totals 15 residues. Looked up from germline, CDR1 is SQVTM and CDR2 is ANQGSEA. CDR3 region: CSATTGVPRKGEQYF.

The rearrangement uses TRBV7-2 and TRBJ2-5. There are 13 residues in the CDR3. Germline CDR1 SGHTA, CDR2 FQGNSA. CDR3 region: CASSLSPRQTQYF.

The rearrangement links TRBV6-1 to TRBJ2-1; the D call from TCRdb, TRBD2, cannot be confirmed without DNA. The length of the CDR3 is 12 residues. Germline assignment: CDR1 MNHNS and CDR2 SASEGT. This chain's CDR3 is CASSESGLKQFF.

This rearrangement joins TRBV6-2 or TRBV6-3 to TRBJ2-4; the D call of TRBD2 rests on TCRdb alone, since no DNA is present to check it. Germline CDR1 MNHEY, CDR2 SVGEGT. The CDR3 contains 12 residues. The CDR3 reads CASSQGHSIQYF.

The J gene is TRBJ2-2, the V gene TRBV18; as DNA is missing, the TRBD2 call by TCRdb cannot be tested. Germline V gene sequence: CDR1 KGHSH, CDR2 LQKENI. CDR3 length: 17 amino acids. The CDR3 is CASSPSGTSGNTGELFF.

The chain couples TRBV5-5 to TRBJ2-1. Germline loops: CDR1 SGHKS, CDR2 YYEKEE (reference sequence). The CDR3 spans 14 residues. CDR3 residues: CASSPVRGKGEQFF.

The rearrangement links TRBV28 to TRBJ2-5; lacking DNA, the TRBD2 call made by TCRdb goes unchecked. The CDR3 length is 13 residues. Per germline, CDR1 MDHEN and CDR2 SYDVKM. CDR3: CAVIAGGQETQYF.

This chain links TRBV24-1 with TRBJ2-1; with no DNA, the TCRdb D assignment of TRBD2 cannot be verified. The germline V gene has CDR1 KGHDR and CDR2 SFDVKD. This CDR3 region has 14 residues. This chain's CDR3 is CATSDNRDLEEQFF.

The J gene is TRBJ2-2, the V gene TRBV7-2. Germline V CDR1 and CDR2: SGHTA, FQGNSA. There are 14 residues in the CDR3. CDR3 residues: CASSSQVGTGELFF.

The V gene is TRBV11-2, the J gene TRBJ2-4. This CDR3 has 13 amino acids. Germline CDR1 and CDR2: SGHAT and FQNNGV. CDR3: CASSIIRDNIQYF.